This entry is about one TCR beta chain. What it recognizes is unknown. The data stem from a study of graft-versus-host responses after intestinal transplantation. Whole-study context: Every one of the recipients received anti-thymocyte globulin induction and afterwards took tacrolimus and steroids for around 3 years.

Assay: immunoSEQ multiplex PCR; the TCRdb copy retains only in-frame clones and omits some. The sample consists of around 23,000 clones, 75% to 90% of them appearing once. Germline CDR1 and CDR2: MGHRA and YSYEKL. The germline V and J ends were trimmed by 0 bases and 3 bases, with 8 bases remaining between them. CDR3 length: 14 amino acids. Whole-study results and caveats: Individuals who had graft-donor T cell macrochimerism had allografts that showed high graft-versus-host to host-versus-graft clonal ratios. Detection of GvH clones occurred in recipient marrow, and some had their first appearance in ileum or blood. Peak GvH clone levels in circulation were associated with early post-transplant HvG declines.

V gene TRBV4-1 combines with J gene TRBJ1-1; no firm D call. The origin of this receptor is a human patient who received an intestinal transplant, so some T cells may come from the graft donor. Source: PBMCs, taken nearly 470 days after intestinal transplant. CDR3 region: CASSQDGSDTEAFF. DNA of the CDR3: TGCGCCAGCAGCCAAGACGGCAGTGACACTGAAGCTTTCTTT.